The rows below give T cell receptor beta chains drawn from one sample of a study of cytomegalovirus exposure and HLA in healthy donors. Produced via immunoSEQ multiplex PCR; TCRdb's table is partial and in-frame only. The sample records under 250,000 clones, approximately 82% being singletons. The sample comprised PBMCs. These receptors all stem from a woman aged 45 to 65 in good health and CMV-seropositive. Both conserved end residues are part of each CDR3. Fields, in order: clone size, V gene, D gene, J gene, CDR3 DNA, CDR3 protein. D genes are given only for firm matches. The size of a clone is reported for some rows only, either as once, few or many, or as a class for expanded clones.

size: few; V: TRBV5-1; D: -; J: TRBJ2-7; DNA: TGCGCCAGCAGCTTGGCCTCGGGAGAGCAGTACTTC; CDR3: CASSLASGEQYF
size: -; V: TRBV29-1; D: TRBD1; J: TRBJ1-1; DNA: TGCAGCGCAGTCTCCGGGACAGGAAACTTGGAAGCTTTCTTT; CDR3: CSAVSGTGNLEAFF
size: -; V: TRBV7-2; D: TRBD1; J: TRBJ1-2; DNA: TGTGCCAGCAGCCGACAGGGGGTCTATGGCTACACCTTC; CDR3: CASSRQGVYGYTF
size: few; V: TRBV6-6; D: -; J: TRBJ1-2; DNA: TGTGCCAGCACAAAACCAAGGGGCGGGAGTGGCTACACCTTC; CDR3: CASTKPRGGSGYTF
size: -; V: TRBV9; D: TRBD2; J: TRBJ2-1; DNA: TGTGCCAGCAGCGTAGATCAGCGGGGGGCGGATGAGCAGTTCTTC; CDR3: CASSVDQRGADEQFF
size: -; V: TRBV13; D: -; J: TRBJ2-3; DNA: TGTGTCAGCAGCGACTACACAGATACGCAGTATTTT; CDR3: CVSSDYTDTQYF
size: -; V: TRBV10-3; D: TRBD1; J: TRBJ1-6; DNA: TGTGCCATCAGTGCGTGGACAGGGGATTCACCCCTCCACTTT; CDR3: CAISAWTGDSPLHF
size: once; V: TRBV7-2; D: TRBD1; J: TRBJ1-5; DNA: TGTGCCAGCAGCCTACAGGGGGCCGGTTATAGCAATCAGCCCCAGCATTTT; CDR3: CASSLQGAGYSNQPQHF
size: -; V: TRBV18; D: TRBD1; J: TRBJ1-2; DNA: TGTGCCAGCTCACCAGAGTTAGAAGGGGGCGACTATGGCTACACCTTC; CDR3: CASSPELEGGDYGYTF
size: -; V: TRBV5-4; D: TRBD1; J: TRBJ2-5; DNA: TGTGCCAGCAGCTTGACAGGGGGGAACCAAGAGACCCAGTACTTC; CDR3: CASSLTGGNQETQYF
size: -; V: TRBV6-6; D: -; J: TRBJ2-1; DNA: TGTGCCAGCAGTTACTCGGAAGCTGGTGCTAGCTGGCAGTTCTTC; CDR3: CASSYSEAGASWQFF
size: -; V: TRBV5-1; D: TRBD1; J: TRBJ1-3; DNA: TGCGCCAGCAGCTCAACAGGGGTAGCAGGAAACACCATATATTTT; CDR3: CASSSTGVAGNTIYF
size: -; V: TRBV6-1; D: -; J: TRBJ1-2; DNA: TGTGCCAGCAGTAACCCAGGGGAGTACTATGGCTACACCTTC; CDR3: CASSNPGEYYGYTF
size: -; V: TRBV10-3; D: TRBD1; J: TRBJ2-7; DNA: TGTGCCATCAGTGACCCTGACAGGGGTGGGCACGAGCAGTACTTC; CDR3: CAISDPDRGGHEQYF
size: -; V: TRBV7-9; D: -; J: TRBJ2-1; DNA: TGTGCCAGCAGCTTGGACGAAGTAACCCGCGGAGGCAATGAGCAGTTCTTC; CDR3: CASSLDEVTRGGNEQFF
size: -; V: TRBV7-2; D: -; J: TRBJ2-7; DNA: TGTGCCAGCAGCTTAATCGGGAACGAGCAGTACTTC; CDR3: CASSLIGNEQYF
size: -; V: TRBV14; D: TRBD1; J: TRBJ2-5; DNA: TGTGCCAGCAGCCAATCCTGGGCCCCGGGACAGGGTTTATGGGAAGAGACCCAGTACTTC; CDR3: CASSQSWAPGQGLWEETQYF
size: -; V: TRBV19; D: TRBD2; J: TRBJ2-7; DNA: TGTGCCAGTAGCGCTAGCGGGGGTACCTACGAGCAGTACTTC; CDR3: CASSASGGTYEQYF
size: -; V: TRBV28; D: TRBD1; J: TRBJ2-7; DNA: TGTGCCAGCAGTACACGGGACAGGGACTACGAGCAGTACTTC; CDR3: CASSTRDRDYEQYF